Shown below are 20 T cell receptor beta chains from a single sample sequenced in a study of monozygotic twins with inflammatory bowel disease. TCRdb re-called the 5' RACE reads and catalogs CDR3 proteins one per entry, DNA excluded. In all, the sample yields more than 300,000 distinct CDR3 sequences. Sequenced material: blood. These receptors were taken from a human donor with ulcerative colitis or Crohn's disease, or a healthy co-twin of an affected twin (not recorded which).

The chain employs TRBV4-2 and TRBJ2-4; the D call of TRBD2 rests on TCRdb alone, since no DNA is present to check it. The CDR3 length is 15 residues. Germline V gene sequence: CDR1 LGHNA, CDR2 YNFKEQ. The CDR3 loop is CASSQEATRGNIQYF.

The CDR3 is CASSPGLSPGMAYGYTF. This chain uses TRBV5-1 with TRBJ1-2. Germline V gene sequence: CDR1 SGHRS, CDR2 YFSETQ. This CDR3 is built from 17 residues.

The chain has TRBV6-5 and TRBJ1-2. CDR3 length: 15 residues. The germline V gene encodes CDR1 MNHEY and CDR2 SVGAGI. The CDR3 protein is CASSYSMQTNYGYTF.

The V call is TRBV9, the J call TRBJ2-1; TCRdb reports TRBD1, a call that lacks DNA to check it against. The germline V gene has CDR1 SGDLS and CDR2 YYNGEE. This CDR3 comprises 15 residues. The CDR3: CASSVRQGYGNEQFF.

J is TRBJ1-1 and V is TRBV18; no DNA is available, so the TRBD1 call from TCRdb remains unchecked. Germline loops: CDR1 KGHSH, CDR2 LQKENI. The CDR3 consists of 17 residues. CDR3 amino acids: CASSRDRGAFMNTEAFF. Based on the CDR3 plus reference TRBV18 and TRBJ1-1, the full variable domain is NAGVMQNPRHLVRRRGQEARLRCSPMKGHSHVYWYRQLPEEGLKFMVYLQKENIIDESGMPKERFSAEFPKEGPSILRIQQVVRGDSAAYFCASSRDRGAFMNTEAFFGQGTRLTVV.

This chain uses TRBV5-6 with TRBJ2-3. Germline loops: CDR1 SGHDT, CDR2 YYEEEE. There are 14 residues in the CDR3. The CDR3 loop is CASSLGPTTDTQYF.

V and J are TRBV7-2 and TRBJ2-5; TCRdb proposes TRBD2, but this gene call is untestable without DNA. The V gene's germline CDR1 is SGHTA and CDR2 FQGNSA. The CDR3 loop spans 14 amino acids. The CDR3: CASSPPASGGTQYF.

The V call is TRBV5-6, the J call TRBJ2-7; lacking DNA, the TRBD1 call made by TCRdb goes unchecked. Germline CDR1 SGHDT, CDR2 YYEEEE. There are 15 residues in the CDR3. The CDR3 protein is CASRATGTFSYEQYF.

V is TRBV6-2 or TRBV6-3 and J is TRBJ1-1; TCRdb's D gene call, TRBD1, goes unchecked for lack of DNA. From germline, CDR1 is MNHEY and CDR2 SVGEGT. The CDR3 has 14 residues. The CDR3 region is CASSPRAGQSEAFF.

V is TRBV20-1 and J is TRBJ2-5; TCRdb selects TRBD1, and the lack of DNA leaves this call unchecked. Germline CDR1 and CDR2: DFQATT and SNEGSKA (reference sequence). The CDR3 is 15 residues long. The CDR3 protein is CSARDYQGPEETQYF.

The rearrangement joins TRBV7-2 to TRBJ1-4. The CDR3 extends over 12 amino acids. The germline V gene encodes CDR1 SGHTA and CDR2 FQGNSA. The chain's CDR3 is CASSSRNEKLFF.

This rearrangement joins TRBV12-3 or TRBV12-4 to TRBJ2-7. CDR3 size: 13 residues. The CDR3 loop reads CASSSFRSYEQYF.

The chain carries TRBV4-1 and TRBJ2-7; absent DNA, TCRdb's TRBD2 call cannot be checked. This CDR3 spans 14 amino acids. Germline lookup yields CDR1 MGHRA and CDR2 YSYEKL. CDR3 sequence: CASSHRANTYEQYF.

The rearrangement links TRBV7-6 to TRBJ2-7; TCRdb names TRBD1, which stays unverified in the absence of DNA. This CDR3 has 14 residues. Per the germline V gene, CDR1 is SGHVS and CDR2 is FNYEAQ. The CDR3 loop is CDSSLEAGDHEQYF.

The chain combines TRBV20-1 with TRBJ2-2; TCRdb designates TRBD2, a call that cannot be tested without DNA. The CDR3 has 16 residues. CDR1 DFQATT and CDR2 SNEGSKA come from the germline V gene (reference sequence). The CDR3 sequence: CSATSALRIGTGELFF.

The V call is TRBV4-3, the J call TRBJ1-4; TCRdb's assignment of TRBD1 cannot be checked, as there is no DNA. Germline values: CDR1 LGHNA, CDR2 YSLEER. The CDR3 covers 15 residues. The CDR3 sequence is CASSHGQTAAEKLFF.

The chain recombines TRBV7-9 with TRBJ1-1; TCRdb gives TRBD1 as the D gene, but with no DNA this cannot be confirmed. The length of the CDR3 is 13 residues. Germline-derived CDR1 and CDR2 are SEHNR and FQNEAQ (reference sequence). The CDR3 loop reads CASSTGPYTEAFF.

This rearrangement joins TRBV9 to TRBJ2-7; TCRdb indicates TRBD1, and absent DNA this call remains unverified. The CDR3 has 14 residues. Germline lookup yields CDR1 SGDLS and CDR2 YYNGEE. CDR3 amino acids: CASSVGTGTYEQYF.

The chain couples TRBV20-1 to TRBJ2-3; checking the TCRdb D call of TRBD2 is not possible without DNA. CDR1 and CDR2 from the germline V gene are DFQATT and SNEGSKA (reference sequence). CDR3 length: 14 residues. The CDR3 sequence: CSAPPASGGNTQYF.

The chain couples TRBV6-2 or TRBV6-3 to TRBJ1-1. Germline CDR1 MNHEY, CDR2 SVGEGT. This CDR3 contains 13 residues. The CDR3 sequence is CASRYSPNGEAFF.